This T cell receptor (beta chain) was profiled in a study of blood T cell repertoires in COVID-19. Overall study context: COVID-19 samples, acute and convalescent, were from the United States, Italy and Spain.

The CDR3 has 12 amino acids. Germline CDR1 reads SQVTM; CDR2 reads ANQGSEA. V was pared by 5 bases and J by 6 bases, with 5 bases of the junction left unmatched. The data were produced by immunoSEQ multiplex PCR, yet TCRdb's version contains in-frame clones alone and is incomplete. The data contain roughly 200,000 clones, about 83% of them singletons. The J gene is TRBJ1-2, the V gene TRBV29-1; 8 nucleotides agree with TRBD1. Material for sequencing was PBMCs or T cells enriched from blood (not recorded which). The source is a woman aged 25 to 39 who had been exposed to COVID-19. The CDR3 nucleotides are TGCAGCGTTATAGACAGGGGTGATGGCTACACCTTC. Translated, it gives CSVIDRGDGYTF.